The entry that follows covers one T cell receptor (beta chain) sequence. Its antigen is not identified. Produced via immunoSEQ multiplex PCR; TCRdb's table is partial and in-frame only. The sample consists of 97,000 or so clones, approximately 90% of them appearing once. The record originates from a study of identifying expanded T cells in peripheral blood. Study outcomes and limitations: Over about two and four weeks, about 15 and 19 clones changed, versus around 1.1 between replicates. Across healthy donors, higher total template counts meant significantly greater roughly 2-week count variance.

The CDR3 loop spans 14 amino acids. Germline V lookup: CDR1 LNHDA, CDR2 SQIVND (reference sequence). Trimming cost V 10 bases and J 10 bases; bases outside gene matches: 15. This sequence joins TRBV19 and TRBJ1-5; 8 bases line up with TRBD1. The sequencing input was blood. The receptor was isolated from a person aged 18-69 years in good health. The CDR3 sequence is CATTPGTGGSPQHF. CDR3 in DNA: TGTGCCACTACACCCGGGACAGGAGGATCACCCCAGCATTTT.